This TCR beta chain stems from a study of T cell repertoires in breast cancer. In the study overall: Samples were breast cancer tumors, lymph nodes and blood from patients, and control blood. The roughly 20 tumors were mostly ER+/PR+.

Primers covering all TCR V genes were used in emulsion RT-PCR on CD8+ T cells. The CDR3 is 13 amino acids. Per the germline V gene, CDR1 is SGHVS and CDR2 is FNYEAQ. Blocking oligonucleotides added to a second nested PCR suppressed unpaired genes. Each emulsion RT-PCR held about 4,500-270,000 T cells with C-region, Stepout and V-region primers. TCRdb passed the emulsion pairing reads through MiXCR, listing each CDR3 protein once. The table records 500 to 750 distinct CDR3 sequences, around half of them present only once. As for this clonotype: A read error may produce the germline difference seen at one junction end.

The sample taken for sequencing was CD8+ T cells. The chain employs TRBV7-6 and TRBJ1-6; 7 bases agree with TRBD1. The sequence was collected from a pool of human donors with breast cancer or a healthy control (not recorded which). In nucleotides, the CDR3 is TGTGTCAGCAGCAGCACAGGGGAATCACCCCTCCACTTT. This encodes CVSSSTGESPLHF.